This TCR beta chain came from a study of vaccination and CD4 T cells after COVID-19. A note on this clonotype: Its antigen is unknown.

Treatment here: roughly 10-day PBMC culture with coronavirus spike peptide pools or control peptides (ViraFEST assay). Both day 3 and day 7 involved replacing half of the medium with fresh IL-2 medium. The Oncomine TCR Beta short-read assay sequenced DNA from cultured CD4+ T cells. After culture, CD4+ T cells served as the source for genomic DNA extraction. Each CDR3 protein gets one entry after TCRdb re-called the PCR reads with MiXCR. The table shows around 5,500 distinct CDR3 sequences, with around 30% occurring only once. The input for sequencing was CD4+ T cells from blood, cultured in vitro, taken after SARS-CoV-2 vaccination. The TCR was taken from a human donor who had recovered from COVID-19.

In nucleotides, the CDR3 is TGCGCCAGCAGTGAGTCGGGACAGGCGCTCTATGGCTACACCTTC. Protein product: CASSESGQALYGYTF. The genes are TRBV10-1 and TRBJ1-2; 8 bases map to TRBD1. The CDR3 loop spans 15 amino acids. The V gene's germline CDR1 is WNHNN and CDR2 SYGVQD (reference sequence). The V and J ends lost 0 bases and 4 bases, in that order; junction bases with no gene match: 4.